These 13 T cell receptor beta chains were sequenced from one sample in a study of cytomegalovirus exposure and HLA in healthy donors. 60 Vbeta and 13 Jbeta primers were used in PCR. Repertoires were generated with immunoSEQ multiplex PCR, while TCRdb's copy carries only in-frame clones and drops some. This sample yields about 210,000 clones, of which about 79% are seen a single time; less than 2% belongs to the top ten. Sequences were obtained from PBMCs. Every receptor here comes from a male donor in good health and CMV-seronegative.

J is TRBJ1-2 and V is TRBV5-1; D perhaps matches TRBD1 (6 bases). The CDR3 runs to 13 residues. V lost 3 bases and J lost 6, with 12 bases in between. The germline CDR1 and CDR2 sequences are SGHRS and YFSETQ. The CDR3 is CASSSYRENGYTF. In DNA, the CDR3 is TGCGCCAGCAGCTCCTACAGGGAGAATGGCTACACCTTC.

This sequence joins TRBV5-6 and TRBJ2-7, with 8 bases fitting TRBD2. V was clipped by 1 base and J by 3 bases; unmatched bases: 6. From germline, CDR1 is SGHDT and CDR2 YYEEEE. The CDR3 contains 15 residues. The CDR3 DNA sequence: TGTGCCAGCAGCTTGTTGGCTAGCGGGTACTACGAGCAGTACTTC. Residues: CASSLLASGYYEQYF. The variable domain in full, with the rest retrieved from reference TRBV5-6 and TRBJ2-7, is DAGVTQSPTHLIKTRGQQVTLRCSPKSGHDTVSWYQQALGQGPQFIFQYYEEEERQRGNFPDRFSGHQFPNYSSELNVNALLLGDSALYLCASSLLASGYYEQYFGPGTRLTVT.

The chain has TRBV7-3 and TRBJ2-1, with D maybe TRBD2 (5 bases). Germline CDR1 and CDR2: SGHTA and FQGTGA. This CDR3 has 15 residues. V lost 2 bases, J lost 7 bases, and 15 bases lay in between. The CDR3 DNA sequence: TGTGCCAGCAGCTTACCCGGGGTTCACGGGAATGAGCAGTTCTTC. Translation: CASSLPGVHGNEQFF.

J is TRBJ2-6 and V is TRBV9, with D possibly TRBD2 on 7 matching bases. The CDR3 is 18 residues long. Deletions cut 4 bases from V and 0 bases from J, with 17 bases between. Germline V gives CDR1 SGDLS, CDR2 YYNGEE. The DNA of the CDR3 is TGTGCCAGCAGCCCCGGGGGAGGGGGAGTCTCTGGGGCCAACGTCCTGACTTTC. Translating it yields CASSPGGGGVSGANVLTF.

The chain carries TRBV27 and TRBJ1-5, with a weak D call TRBD1 (6 bases). Trimming stripped 0 bases from V and 3 bases from J, with 15 bases between. Germline-derived CDR1 and CDR2 are MNHEY and SMNVEV (reference sequence). This CDR3 is built from 17 residues. In DNA, the CDR3 is TGTGCCAGCAGTTTATCGCTGGTAGGGGGATACAATCAGCCCCAGCATTTT. Residues: CASSLSLVGGYNQPQHF.

V usage is TRBV5-1 and J usage is TRBJ1-1; a possible D gene is TRBD1 (6 bases). The germline V and J ends were trimmed by 4 bases and 6 bases, with 28 bases remaining between them. Germline V gene lookup returns CDR1 SGHRS and CDR2 YFSETQ. The CDR3 extends over 18 amino acids. CDR3 residues: CASSRRLAGTKGPPEAFF. CDR3 bases: TGCGCCAGCAGCCGACGCCTGGCCGGGACAAAGGGCCCCCCTGAAGCTTTCTTT.

The CDR3 loop reads CSGGGGSSYEQYF. CDR3 DNA: TGCAGCGGGGGGGGCGGGAGCTCCTACGAGCAGTACTTC. The chain uses TRBV29-1 and TRBJ2-7; a weak D match, TRBD2 (7 bases). Germline assignment: CDR1 SQVTM and CDR2 ANQGSEA. This CDR3 contains 13 residues. Trimming left V 7 bases short and J 0 bases short, with 13 bases between.

The rearrangement joins TRBV18 to TRBJ1-5; D uncertain. The CDR3 is 13 residues long. The germline V gene encodes CDR1 KGHSH and CDR2 LQKENI. Trimming took 1 base from V and 5 from J, leaving 6 bases between them. CDR3 loop: CASSPLSDQPQHF. The DNA of the CDR3 is TGTGCCAGCTCACCACTTTCGGATCAGCCCCAGCATTTT.

This clone was seen a few times. The V gene is TRBV29-1, the J gene TRBJ1-1, with a possible D match to TRBD1 (5 bases). The CDR3 is 12 amino acids. Between the trimmed V and J ends, which lost 5 bases and 7 bases, there was a span of 14 bases. CDR1 is SQVTM, CDR2 ANQGSEA, per germline. CDR3 sequence reads: CSVPGRGFEAFF. CDR3 sequence (DNA): TGCAGCGTTCCCGGACGGGGGTTTGAAGCTTTCTTT.

The chain uses TRBV20-1 and TRBJ1-2, with 8 bases matching TRBD1. This CDR3 has 11 amino acids. In germline, CDR1 is DFQATT, CDR2 SNEGSKA (reference sequence). J was trimmed by 7 bases and V by 7 bases; bases with no gene match: 5. Here the CDR3 DNA reads TGCAGTGGCACGACAGGGGCTGGCTACACCTTC. Amino acids: CSGTTGAGYTF.

The V gene is TRBV5-4, the J gene TRBJ2-7, with TRBD1 as a possible D gene (7 bases). This CDR3 has 15 residues. The V end lost 4 bases, the J end lost 3 bases, and 17 bases lay between the germline ends. The germline CDR1 and CDR2 sequences are SGHNT and YYREEE (reference sequence). CDR3 protein: CASSPGGTAIYEQYF. CDR3 DNA sequence: TGTGCCAGCAGCCCCGGCGGGACAGCCATCTACGAGCAGTACTTC. The full variable domain, its missing parts supplied by reference TRBV5-4 and TRBJ2-7, is ETGVTQSPTHLIKTRGQQVTLRCSSQSGHNTVSWYQQALGQGPQFIFQYYREEENGRGNFPPRFSGLQFPNYSSELNVNALELDDSALYLCASSPGGTAIYEQYFGPGTRLTVT.

This chain uses TRBV18 with TRBJ1-5; 7 bases fit TRBD1. The CDR3 loop spans 14 amino acids. Germline trimming cut 5 bases from V and 3 bases from J; bases unmatched to any gene: 4. Germline lookup yields CDR1 KGHSH and CDR2 LQKENI. CDR3: CASSTTGNNQPQHF. In DNA, the CDR3 is TGTGCCAGCTCAACGACAGGGAACAATCAGCCCCAGCATTTT.

This chain uses TRBV23-1 with TRBJ2-5; TRBD2 agrees at 7 bases. TRBV23-1 is labeled an ORF, and its function is uncertain. The CDR3 is made up of 17 amino acids. V lost 0 bases and J lost 1; bases outside the gene matches: 8. This CDR3 is CASSQSGAGVVQETQYF. CDR3 bases: TGCGCCAGCAGTCAATCCGGGGCGGGAGTCGTCCAAGAGACCCAGTACTTC.